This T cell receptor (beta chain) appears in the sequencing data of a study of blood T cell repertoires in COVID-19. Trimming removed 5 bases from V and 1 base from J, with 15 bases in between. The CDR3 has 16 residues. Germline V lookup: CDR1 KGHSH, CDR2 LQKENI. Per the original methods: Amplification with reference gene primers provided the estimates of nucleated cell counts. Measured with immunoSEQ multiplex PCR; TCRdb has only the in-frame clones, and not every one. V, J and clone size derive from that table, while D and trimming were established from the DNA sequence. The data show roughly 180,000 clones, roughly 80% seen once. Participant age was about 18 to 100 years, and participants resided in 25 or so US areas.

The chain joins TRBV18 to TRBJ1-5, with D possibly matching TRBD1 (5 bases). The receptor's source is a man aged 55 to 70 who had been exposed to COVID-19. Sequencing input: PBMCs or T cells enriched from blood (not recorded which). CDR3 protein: CASSSPGGFSNQPQHF. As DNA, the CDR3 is TGTGCCAGCTCATCCCCGGGGGGGTTCAGCAATCAGCCCCAGCATTTT.